A single sample gave rise to the 9 T cell receptor beta chains below, sequenced in a study of T cells in Graves' hyperthyroidism and ophthalmopathy. There were TCR beta CDR3 regions amplified from RNA transcripts. First-round RT-PCR targeting the TCR CDR3 was performed with the HTBI primer set. MiXCR, run by TCRdb on the multiplex PCR reads, gives a single entry per CDR3 protein. Among about 480,000 distinct CDR3 sequences listed, over 13% were seen once. The specimen sequenced was blood. These receptors originate from a young woman with Graves' hyperthyroidism.

Note on this clonotype: This may be a read error: a much more frequent sequence differs by one nucleotide. This rearrangement joins TRBV12-3 or TRBV12-4 to TRBJ2-7, with 8 bases lining up with TRBD2. The CDR3 extends over 15 amino acids. The J segment lost 6 bases and the V segment lost 2 bases, leaving 9 bases of the junction unmatched. The CDR3 DNA follows: TGTGCCAGCAGTTTATCAGGGCGGGCGGGAGGCGAGCAGTACTTC. Protein product: CASSLSGRAGGEQYF.

This clonotype showed up just a few times. This chain joins TRBV5-1 and TRBJ1-4; D gene uncertain. This CDR3 is built from 14 residues. Germline lookup yields CDR1 SGHRS and CDR2 YFSETQ. V was trimmed by 3 bases and J by 3 bases, leaving 9 bases between them. The CDR3 nucleotides read TGCGCCAGCAGCTCTTCTCGCTCTAATGAAAAACTGTTTTTT. Translating it yields CASSSSRSNEKLFF.

As regards this clonotype: This could be a read error, since a much larger clone is one nucleotide away. The chain links TRBV14 to TRBJ1-5; 7 bases line up with TRBD1. This CDR3 spans 19 amino acids. The V gene's germline CDR1 is SGHDN and CDR2 FVKESK. The CDR3 is CASSQDRTGLGVSNRPQHF. The CDR3 coding sequence is TGTGCCAGCAGCCAAGATCGGACAGGTCTGGGAGTTAGCAATCGGCCCCAGCATTTT.

The table lists this clonotype with many counts. This rearrangement joins TRBV12-3 or TRBV12-4 to TRBJ2-7, with D unresolved. The CDR3 totals 12 residues. The V and J ends lost 4 bases and 4 bases respectively, with 8 bases between them. The chain's CDR3 is CASSYSGYEQYV. The CDR3 DNA follows: TGTGCCAGCAGTTACTCTGGTTACGAGCAGTACGTC.

The chain employs TRBV6-1 and TRBJ2-7; D not resolved. The CDR3 is 13 residues long. V shed 6 bases and J shed 0 bases, with 9 bases lying between them. Germline CDR1 MNHNS, CDR2 SASEGT. CDR3 loop: CASREPNSYEQYV. CDR3 DNA: TGTGCCAGCAGGGAACCGAACTCCTACGAGCAGTACGTC.

The gene calls are TRBV3-1 and TRBJ2-1, with 12 bases identical to TRBD1. Trimming at V came to 7 bases and at J to 9 bases, leaving 4 bases not matched to a gene. Germline-derived CDR1 and CDR2 are LGHDT and YNNKEL (reference sequence). CDR3 size: 13 residues. DNA of the CDR3: TGTGCCAGCACGGGACAGGGGGCAGGTGAGCAGTTCTTC. This gives the protein CASTGQGAGEQFF.

The V and J genes are TRBV12-3 or TRBV12-4 and TRBJ1-5, with 8 bases fitting TRBD1. Germline trimming cut 6 bases from V and 4 bases from J; bases unmatched to any gene: 8. The CDR3 spans 15 residues. The CDR3 reads CASSPFGQGNQPQHF. The CDR3 DNA reads TGTGCCAGCAGCCCTTTCGGACAGGGAAATCAGCCCCAGCATTTT.

This clonotype has at least ten counts. The chain couples TRBV10-3 to TRBJ2-3; D call uncertain. The CDR3 length is 15 residues. V gave up 3 bases and J gave up 1 base, with 11 bases separating them. From germline, CDR1 is ENHRY and CDR2 SYGVKD. CDR3 coding DNA: TGTGCCATCAGTGACCAGTCTCGACGCACAGATACGCAGTATTTT. Protein: CAISDQSRRTDTQYF.

At least ten counts were recorded for this clonotype. The chain recombines TRBV12-3 or TRBV12-4 with TRBJ2-1, with D perhaps given as TRBD1 or TRBD2 (5 bases each). The CDR3 consists of 15 residues. Trimming took 6 bases from V and 7 from J, leaving 19 bases between them. The CDR3 loop is CASRKQGEVVNEQFF. For the CDR3, the DNA is TGTGCCAGCAGAAAGCAGGGAGAAGTAGTGAATGAGCAGTTCTTC.